The 10 T cell receptor beta chains listed next were all sequenced from one sample in a study of T-cell reconstitution after alpha-beta-depleted transplantation in children. Library preparation (for TCRbeta) was performed with unique molecular identifiers. In TCRdb, the PCR reads were re-called with MiXCR into one record per CDR3 protein. The sample has 200,000 to 250,000 distinct CDR3 sequences, 8% to 10% seen once. The sample was PBMCs from the stem cell graft donor, taken from the stem cell graft. Source of these receptors: a human donor who donated a stem cell graft to a child with acute lymphoblastic leukemia.

This clonotype was seen repeatedly, ten times or more. The genes are TRBV12-3 or TRBV12-4 and TRBJ2-2; 8 bases align to TRBD1. The CDR3 runs to 14 residues. J lost 6 bases, V lost 6 bases, and 6 bases had no gene match. The CDR3 nucleotides are TGTGCCAGCAGCCTCCGACAGGGGTCCGGGGAGCTGTTTTTT. Encoded protein: CASSLRQGSGELFF.

This clonotype was counted ten times or more. This chain's CDR3 is CASSHIPGRITYEQYF. DNA for the CDR3: TGCGCCAGCAGCCACATCCCGGGACGGATCACCTACGAGCAGTACTTC. The rearrangement joins TRBV5-1 to TRBJ2-7; D is perhaps TRBD1 or TRBD2 (5 bases each). V shed 4 bases and J shed 2 bases, with 19 bases lying between them. Germline V gene sequence: CDR1 SGHRS, CDR2 YFSETQ. The CDR3 is 16 residues long.

The chain carries TRBV4-1 and TRBJ1-5, with unresolved D. V lost 4 bases to trimming and J lost 3 bases, with 13 bases between them. Germline values: CDR1 MGHRA, CDR2 YSYEKL. This CDR3 region has 15 residues. The CDR3 nucleotides read TGCGCCAGCAGCCCCACCTGGCCCTCCAATCAGCCCCAGCATTTT. This codes for CASSPTWPSNQPQHF.

This clonotype was counted at least ten times. The chain is built from TRBV12-3 or TRBV12-4 and TRBJ2-3; TRBD1 matches 8 bases. The CDR3 runs 14 residues. V lost 6 bases, J lost 3 bases, and 5 bases stayed unmatched. The chain's CDR3 is CASSRTGSTDTQYF. CDR3 bases: TGTGCCAGCAGCCGGACAGGGTCAACAGATACGCAGTATTTT.

This clonotype was detected a few times. The chain employs TRBV5-1 and TRBJ2-1; D gene unclear. Germline values: CDR1 SGHRS, CDR2 YFSETQ. The V and J ends lost 1 base and 7 bases respectively, with 3 bases between them. The CDR3 sequence is 11 residues long. CDR3 bases: TGCGCCAGCAGCTTGATAAATGAGCAGTTCTTC. Translated: CASSLINEQFF.

This clonotype has a handful of counts. The rearrangement links TRBV3-1 to TRBJ2-2; possible D gene TRBD2, 6 bases. Germline V CDR1 and CDR2: LGHDT, YNNKEL (reference sequence). The CDR3 runs to 15 residues. V was trimmed by 4 bases and J by 2 bases, leaving 11 bases between them. In DNA form, the CDR3 reads TGTGCCAGCAGCCCTTTGGGACTCAACACCGGGGAGCTGTTTTTT. It encodes CASSPLGLNTGELFF.

Turning to this clonotype: The junction shows a germline mismatch at one end, possibly a read error. The chain is built from TRBV5-1 and TRBJ2-7; no clear D gene. CDR3 length equals 14 residues. CDR1 SGHRS and CDR2 YFSETQ come from the germline V gene. The CDR3 DNA reads TGCTCCAGCAGCCCCGACGGCAGTTTCTACGAGCAGTACTTC. Translated, it gives CSSSPDGSFYEQYF. Variable domain in full (rest from reference TRBV5-1 and TRBJ2-7): KAGVTQTPRYLIKTRGQQVTLSCSPISGHRSVSWYQQTPGQGLQFLFEYFSETQRNKGNFPGRFSGRQFSNSRSEMNVSTLELGDSALYLCSSSPDGSFYEQYFGPGTRLTVT.

This clonotype was observed a few times. The chain couples TRBV5-5 to TRBJ2-7, with D uncertain. Trimming removed 2 bases at V and 2 bases at J, with 11 bases between. Germline CDR1 is SGHKS and CDR2 is YYEKEE (reference sequence). The CDR3 extends over 14 amino acids. The CDR3 DNA follows: TGTGCCAGCAGCTTAAAGTCGGGCACCTACGAGCAGTACTTC. Translation gives CASSLKSGTYEQYF. The full variable domain, in which reference TRBV5-5 and TRBJ2-7 provide the parts outside the CDR3, is DAGVTQSPTHLIKTRGQQVTLRCSPISGHKSVSWYQQVLGQGPQFIFQYYEKEERGRGNFPDRFSARQFPNYSSELNVNALLLGDSALYLCASSLKSGTYEQYFGPGTRLTVT.

The chain is built from TRBV5-1 and TRBJ2-3, with a possible D match to TRBD1 (5 bases). Trimming shortened V by 4 bases and J by 7 bases, and 22 bases separated the two germline ends. In germline, CDR1 is SGHRS, CDR2 YFSETQ. The CDR3 is 16 amino acids. CDR3 protein: CASSPPGSSLGNTQYF. The CDR3 coding sequence is TGCGCCAGCAGCCCCCCAGGGTCAAGTCTAGGGAATACGCAGTATTTT.

V usage is TRBV6-4 and J usage is TRBJ1-2; D perhaps matches TRBD1 (6 bases). Germline values: CDR1 MRHNA, CDR2 SNTAGT. CDR3 length equals 18 residues. V dropped 6 bases and J dropped 0 bases, with 23 bases sitting between them. CDR3 DNA sequence: TGTGCCAGCAGGCGGGACACCAAGTGGACTTATTCTAACTATGGCTACACCTTC. Translation: CASRRDTKWTYSNYGYTF.